This T cell receptor (beta chain) was recovered during a study of cytomegalovirus exposure and HLA in healthy donors. The study, taken as a whole, reports: As a later analysis showed, a missense DCLRE1C variant was linked to trimming of TCR beta V- and J-genes. Productive rates of about 87% or about 30% were seen for most TCR beta V segments in an earlier analysis. Beyond CMV serostatus, there was no information to go on about immune exposure.

The donors gave bone marrow, and they were healthy. 13 Jbeta primers and 60 Vbeta primers were used for the PCR. Here immunoSEQ multiplex PCR was the method, and the copy in TCRdb shows in-frame clones only, minus some. The sample totals 150,000 to 200,000 clones. Note on this clone: The antigen remains undetermined.

V was shortened by 1 base and J by 2 bases, with 14 bases between the two germline ends. This CDR3 is built from 16 residues. The germline gives CDR1 LGHNT, CDR2 FRNRAP. The chain links TRBV12-5 to TRBJ1-1; unclear D gene. The sample consisted of PBMCs. The source of this sequence is a boy between 10 and 17 years old in good health and CMV-seronegative. Written as DNA, the CDR3 is TGTGCTAGTGGTTTGGCGCTGGCGGGTAGTAACACTGAAGCTTTCTTT. Amino acid sequence: CASGLALAGSNTEAFF.